The present entry profiles one TCR beta chain with its context. Its antigen is unknown. The germline V gene has CDR1 SGHDT and CDR2 YYEEEE. CDR3 length: 12 residues. The V end was cut by 4 bases, the J end by 2 bases, with 3 bases between. While serving as controls, healthy donors were matched for age and sex. Negative isolation was applied to CD8+ and CD4+ T cells, and FACS enrichment was applied to TEMRA cells. This record comes from a study of CD8 T cells in Susac syndrome. A quantity of about 0.5 to 1 ug RNA underwent reverse transcription using random hexamers. With immunoSEQ multiplex PCR, TCR beta CDR3 was amplified across 54 Vbeta and 13 Jbeta. TCRdb itself ran the immunoSEQ multiplex PCR reads through MiXCR, one entry per CDR3 protein. The sample contains about 150,000 distinct CDR3 sequences, roughly 94% of which appear only once. General observations from the study: The study's TCR sequencing and HLA analysis covered a relatively small number of individuals, and the study acknowledged this.

The J gene is TRBJ1-4, the V gene TRBV5-6; D ambiguous. The clonotype originates from a human donor in good health. Sequencing was carried out using CD4+ T cells from PBMCs. The CDR3 sequence is CASSRTNEKLFF. The CDR3 region has the DNA TGTGCCAGCAGCCGCACTAATGAAAAACTGTTTTTT.